Below are 16 T cell receptor beta chains sequenced from a single sample in a study of Graves' ophthalmopathy and Graves' hyperthyroidism. Amplification targeted the TCR beta CDR3 regions, with RNA transcripts as the source material. HTBI-primed RT-PCR formed the first round, and a multiplex PCR formed the second. TCRdb re-analysed the multiplex PCR reads in MiXCR, keeping a single row per CDR3 protein. This table holds hundreds of thousands of distinct CDR3 sequences, around 45% found once. The specimen was peripheral blood. Receptors were obtained from an adult man with Graves' ophthalmopathy.

The sample holds a few counts of this clonotype. This chain connects TRBV20-1 to TRBJ2-5; D is ambiguous. This CDR3 spans 13 amino acids. V was clipped by 0 bases and J by 2 bases, with 7 bases between them. Germline V gives CDR1 DFQATT, CDR2 SNEGSKA (reference sequence). The CDR3 sequence is CSAREGAQETQYF. The CDR3 DNA follows: TGCAGTGCTAGAGAAGGCGCGCAAGAGACCCAGTACTTC.

In its sample, this clonotype was seen many times. The chain combines TRBV7-2 with TRBJ1-6; tentatively, D is TRBD1 (5 bases). The CDR3 has 13 amino acids. Trimming took 5 bases from V and 7 from J, leaving 9 bases between them. CDR1 and CDR2 (germline): SGHTA, FQGNSA. CDR3 in amino acids: CASSGHLNSPLHF. The CDR3 coding sequence is TGTGCCAGCAGCGGACACTTAAATTCACCCCTCCACTTT.

V usage is TRBV20-1 and J usage is TRBJ2-7; D remains unclear. From germline, CDR1 is DFQATT and CDR2 SNEGSKA (reference sequence). V was clipped by 3 bases and J by 3 bases, with 15 bases between them. The CDR3 extends over 14 amino acids. Here the CDR3 reads CSARTPRGDYEQYF. DNA for the CDR3: TGCAGTGCTAGGACCCCACGAGGAGACTACGAGCAGTACTTC.

The table lists this clonotype with a few counts. The rearrangement uses TRBV2 and TRBJ2-2; tentatively, D is TRBD1 (6 bases). CDR3 length: 14 amino acids. Trimming pared 6 bases from V and 2 bases from J, leaving 10 bases between. Looked up from germline, CDR1 is SNHLY and CDR2 is FYNNEI. For the CDR3, the DNA is TGTGCCAGCAGAAAGGGGGTTAACACCGGGGAGCTGTTTTTT. Its protein product is CASRKGVNTGELFF.

The CDR3 region is CASSVDGGPYEQYF. The CDR3 DNA reads TGTGCCAGCAGCGTAGACGGGGGACCATATGAGCAGTACTTC. The V and J genes are TRBV9 and TRBJ2-7, with a possible D match to TRBD2 (6 bases). Germline assignment: CDR1 SGDLS and CDR2 YYNGEE. V lost 0 bases to trimming and J lost 7 bases, with 14 bases between them. The CDR3 extends over 14 amino acids.

The gene calls are TRBV7-9 and TRBJ1-2, with TRBD1 matching over 9 bases. The CDR3 is made up of 13 amino acids. Germline loops: CDR1 SEHNR, CDR2 FQNEAQ (reference sequence). V gave up 4 bases and J gave up 8 bases; unmatched junction bases: 5. For the CDR3, the DNA is TGTGCCAGCAGCTCCCCGGACAGGGGAGGCTACACCTTC. Its translation: CASSSPDRGGYTF.

The chain couples TRBV24-1 to TRBJ2-2; D is perhaps TRBD1 or TRBD2 (5 bases each). Germline V gene sequence: CDR1 KGHDR, CDR2 SFDVKD. The V and J ends lost 4 bases and 0 bases respectively, with 14 bases between them. The CDR3 totals 17 residues. CDR3 bases: TGTGCCACCAGTGACCAACCGGGACGGACGAACACCGGGGAGCTGTTTTTT. Protein: CATSDQPGRTNTGELFF.

This clonotype has a count of ten or more. The chain joins TRBV24-1 to TRBJ2-7; D is unclear. Per the germline V gene, CDR1 is KGHDR and CDR2 is SFDVKD. V lost 3 bases and J 7 bases, leaving 15 bases between the germline ends. The CDR3 is made up of 14 amino acids. The CDR3 region is CATSDPGKVEEQYF. In DNA, the CDR3 is TGTGCCACCAGTGATCCCGGAAAGGTGGAGGAGCAGTACTTC.

The chain uses TRBV29-1 and TRBJ1-2; D is possibly TRBD1 (5 bases). Germline CDR1 is SQVTM and CDR2 is ANQGSEA. V gave up 5 bases and J gave up 0 bases, with 7 bases separating them. This CDR3 region has 12 residues. The CDR3 here is CSVQTANYGYTF. In DNA form, the CDR3 reads TGCAGCGTTCAGACAGCTAACTATGGCTACACCTTC.

Concerning this clonotype: An end of the junction differs from the germline gene, which may be a read error. V usage is TRBV5-8 and J usage is TRBJ2-7, with a tentative D call TRBD1 (6 bases). This CDR3 has 14 residues. Germline CDR1 is SGHTS and CDR2 is YDEGEE. CDR3 loop: CASSQPGQHYEQYF. The CDR3 DNA reads TGCGCCAGCAGCCAGCCCGGACAGCACTACGAGCAGTACTTC. Together with reference TRBV5-8 and TRBJ2-7, the CDR3 gives the full variable domain: EAGVTQSPTHLIKTRGQQATLRCSPISGHTSVYWYQQALGLGLQFLLWYDEGEERNRGNFPPRFSGRQFPNYSSELNVNALELEDSALYLCASSQPGQHYEQYFGPGTRLTVT.

The chain is built from TRBV12-3 or TRBV12-4 and TRBJ2-7, with D maybe TRBD1 (6 bases). The V and J ends lost 7 bases and 3 bases respectively, with 19 bases between them. The CDR3 consists of 15 residues. The chain's CDR3 is CASTFGNGQSYEQYF. The CDR3 DNA sequence: TGTGCCAGCACCTTCGGCAACGGACAGAGCTACGAGCAGTACTTC.

This clonotype was counted at least ten times. The chain joins TRBV2 to TRBJ1-2; D is unclear. V was pared by 10 bases and J by 2 bases, with 14 bases between. The CDR3 runs to 13 residues. CDR1 and CDR2 (germline): SNHLY, FYNNEI. CDR3 region: CATTYVGNYGYTF. The CDR3 region has the DNA TGTGCCACCACATACGTGGGGAACTATGGCTACACCTTC.

This clonotype was seen a single time. V is TRBV19 and J is TRBJ1-2, with unresolved D. Germline-derived CDR1 and CDR2 are LNHDA and SQIVND (reference sequence). The ends were cut back, 4 bases at V and 4 bases at J, with 13 bases in the middle. The CDR3 consists of 14 residues. The CDR3 sequence: CASSTGGPTYGYTF. For the CDR3, the DNA is TGTGCCAGTAGTACAGGCGGCCCGACCTATGGCTACACCTTC.

The chain combines TRBV15 with TRBJ2-2; D call uncertain. Looked up from germline, CDR1 is LNHNV and CDR2 is YYDKDF (reference sequence). The ends were cut back, 3 bases at V and 0 bases at J, with 5 bases in the middle. The CDR3 contains 14 residues. CDR3 DNA sequence: TGTGCCACCAGCAGGGCCCCGAACACCGGGGAGCTGTTTTTT. Translating it yields CATSRAPNTGELFF. The full variable domain, with the rest looked up from reference TRBV15 and TRBJ2-2, is DAMVIQNPRYQVTQFGKPVTLSCSQTLNHNVMYWYQQKSSQAPKLLFHYYDKDFNNEADTPDNFQSRRPNTSFCFLDIRSPGLGDTAMYLCATSRAPNTGELFFGEGSRLTVL.

This chain links TRBV4-1 with TRBJ2-5; D unclear. Per germline, CDR1 MGHRA and CDR2 YSYEKL. This CDR3 is 14 amino acids long. Trimming left V 0 bases short and J 3 bases short, with 8 bases between. CDR3: CASSQEVGKETQYF. DNA of the CDR3: TGCGCCAGCAGCCAAGAAGTAGGGAAAGAGACCCAGTACTTC.

The genes are TRBV9 and TRBJ1-6; D is undetermined. Germline CDR1 SGDLS, CDR2 YYNGEE. V dropped 4 bases and J dropped 7 bases, with 12 bases sitting between them. The CDR3 runs 14 residues. The CDR3 DNA follows: TGTGCCAGCAGCCAAGATTTCGCGAATTCACCCCTCCACTTT. Translated: CASSQDFANSPLHF.